The subject of this entry is one TCR beta chain. In the source study's methods: Nucleated cell counts were estimated from reference gene primer amplification. Data came from immunoSEQ multiplex PCR; TCRdb stores just in-frame clones and leaves some out. The V and J calls and clone size were taken over from that table, and D and trimming were inferred from the DNA. The sample yields more than 70,000 clones, around 84% seen once. These data are taken from a study of blood T cell repertoires in COVID-19. The overall study: Acute-phase and convalescent COVID-19 samples originated in the United States, Italy and Spain. T cells, B-cell-depleted T cells, or PBMCs provided the cDNA or gDNA that served as material.

V was clipped by 0 bases and J by 4 bases, with 10 bases between them. The CDR3 length is 15 residues. The germline CDR1 and CDR2 sequences are MNHEY and SVGAGI. The origin of this receptor is a woman aged 65 to 85 with acute or convalescent COVID-19. This chain joins TRBV6-5 and TRBJ2-4; a possible D gene is TRBD1 (6 bases). The sequenced material came from peripheral blood. The CDR3: CASSYSSQGKNIQYF. DNA of the CDR3: TGTGCCAGCAGTTACTCGAGCCAGGGGAAAAACATTCAGTACTTC.